Following are 2 T cell receptor beta chains from one sample sequenced in a study of post-analysis software for immune sequencing data. Regarding the study as a whole: In patients, TRBV5-6, TRBV5-1 and TRBV20-1 belonged to roughly 5 TRBV segments found more frequently than in controls.

Antigen specificity for these receptors is unknown. cDNA libraries of TCR beta carried unique molecular identifiers. TCRdb redid the calling of the PCR reads with MiXCR, one entry per CDR3 protein. The sample records 450,000 to 700,000 distinct CDR3 sequences, 44% being singletons. The specimen was blood. The receptor set was obtained from a girl between 10 and 17 years old with multiple sclerosis.

This sequence joins TRBV6-5 and TRBJ2-1; 10 positions match TRBD1. Germline CDR1 and CDR2: MNHEY and SVGAGI. The V gene end was trimmed by 0 bases and the J gene end by 6 bases; junction bases not matched to a gene: 5. The CDR3 spans 16 residues. The CDR3 DNA sequence: TGTGCCAGCAGTTACTCCTCCGGGACAGGGGTCAATGAGCAGTTCTTC. Translated, it gives CASSYSSGTGVNEQFF.

This clonotype has only a few counts. The chain combines TRBV6-5 with TRBJ2-5; 9 bases map to TRBD1. Near its end, the DNA agrees better with TRBJ2-7, so the J call may be wrong. The CDR3 extends over 13 amino acids. Germline V gives CDR1 MNHEY, CDR2 SVGAGI. The CDR3 DNA sequence: TGTGCCAGCAGGTGGGACAGGGTAGGCGAGCAGTACTTC. Translating gives CASRWDRVGEQYF.